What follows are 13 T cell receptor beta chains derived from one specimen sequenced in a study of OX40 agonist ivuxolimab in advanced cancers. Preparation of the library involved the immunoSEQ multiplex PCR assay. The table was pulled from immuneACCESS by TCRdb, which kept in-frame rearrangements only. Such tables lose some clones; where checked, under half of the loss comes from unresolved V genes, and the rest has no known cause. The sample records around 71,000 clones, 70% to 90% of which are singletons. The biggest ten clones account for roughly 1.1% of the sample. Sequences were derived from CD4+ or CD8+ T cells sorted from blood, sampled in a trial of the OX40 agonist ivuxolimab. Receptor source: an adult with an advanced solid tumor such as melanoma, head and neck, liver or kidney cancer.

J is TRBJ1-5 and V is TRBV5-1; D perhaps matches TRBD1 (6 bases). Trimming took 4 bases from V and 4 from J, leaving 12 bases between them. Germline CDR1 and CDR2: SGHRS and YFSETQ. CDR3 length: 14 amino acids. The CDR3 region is CASSKGDLNQPQHF. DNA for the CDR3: TGCGCCAGCAGCAAGGGGGACCTAAATCAGCCCCAGCATTTT. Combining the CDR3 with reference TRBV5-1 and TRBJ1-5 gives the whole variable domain KAGVTQTPRYLIKTRGQQVTLSCSPISGHRSVSWYQQTPGQGLQFLFEYFSETQRNKGNFPGRFSGRQFSNSRSEMNVSTLELGDSALYLCASSKGDLNQPQHFGDGTRLSIL.

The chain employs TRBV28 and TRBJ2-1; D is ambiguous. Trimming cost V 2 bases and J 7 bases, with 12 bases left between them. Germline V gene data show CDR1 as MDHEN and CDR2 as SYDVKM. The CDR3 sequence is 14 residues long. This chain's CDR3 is CASSLHGTANEQFF. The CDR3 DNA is TGTGCCAGCAGTTTACACGGAACAGCGAATGAGCAGTTCTTC.

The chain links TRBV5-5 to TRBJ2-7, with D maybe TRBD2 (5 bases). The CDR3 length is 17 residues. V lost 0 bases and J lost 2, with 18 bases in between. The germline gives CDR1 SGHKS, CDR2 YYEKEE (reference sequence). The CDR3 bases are TGTGCCAGCAGCTTGGCGGCGGGCAGGCCGGTGGCCTACGAGCAGTACTTC. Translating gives CASSLAAGRPVAYEQYF.

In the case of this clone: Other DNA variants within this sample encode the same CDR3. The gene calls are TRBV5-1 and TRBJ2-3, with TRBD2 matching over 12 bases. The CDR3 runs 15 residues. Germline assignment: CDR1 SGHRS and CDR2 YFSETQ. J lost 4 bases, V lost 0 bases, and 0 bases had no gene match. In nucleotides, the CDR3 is TGCGCCAGCAGCTTGGGACTAGCGGGAGCAGATACGCAGTATTTT. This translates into CASSLGLAGADTQYF.

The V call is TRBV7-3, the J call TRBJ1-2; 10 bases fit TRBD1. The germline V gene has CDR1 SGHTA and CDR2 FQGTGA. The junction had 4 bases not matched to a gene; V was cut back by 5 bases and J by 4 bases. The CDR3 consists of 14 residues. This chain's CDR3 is CASSRQGAFYGYTF. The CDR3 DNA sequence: TGTGCCAGCAGCCGACAGGGGGCTTTCTATGGCTACACCTTC.

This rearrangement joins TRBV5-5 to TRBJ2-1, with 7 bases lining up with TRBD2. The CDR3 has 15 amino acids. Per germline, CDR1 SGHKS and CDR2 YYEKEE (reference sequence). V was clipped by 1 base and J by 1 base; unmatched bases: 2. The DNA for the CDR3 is TGTGCCAGCAGCTTGAGCGGGGAATCCTACAATGAGCAGTTCTTC. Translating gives CASSLSGESYNEQFF.

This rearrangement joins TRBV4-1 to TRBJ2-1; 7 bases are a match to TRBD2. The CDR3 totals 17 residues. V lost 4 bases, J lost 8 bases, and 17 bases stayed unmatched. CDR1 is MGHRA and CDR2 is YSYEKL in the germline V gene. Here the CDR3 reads CASSRKEDGGRGYEQFF. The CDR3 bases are TGCGCCAGCAGCCGGAAAGAGGATGGCGGGAGAGGCTATGAGCAGTTCTTC.

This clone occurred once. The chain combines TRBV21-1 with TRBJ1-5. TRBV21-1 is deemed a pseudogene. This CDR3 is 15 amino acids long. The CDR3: CASSSPPSGHQPQHF. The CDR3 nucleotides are TGTGCCAGCAGCTCCCCCCCGTCGGGCCATCAGCCCCAGCATTTT.

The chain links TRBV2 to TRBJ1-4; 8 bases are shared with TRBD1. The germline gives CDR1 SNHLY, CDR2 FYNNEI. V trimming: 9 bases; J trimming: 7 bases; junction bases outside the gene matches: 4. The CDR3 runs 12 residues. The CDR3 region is CASTGGSEKLFF. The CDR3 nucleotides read TGTGCCAGTACAGGGGGGAGTGAAAAACTGTTTTTT.

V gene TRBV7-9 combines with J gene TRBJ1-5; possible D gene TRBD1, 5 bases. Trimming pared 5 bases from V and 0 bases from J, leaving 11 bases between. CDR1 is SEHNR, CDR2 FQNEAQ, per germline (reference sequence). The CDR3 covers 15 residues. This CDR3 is CASSVPGNSNQPQHF. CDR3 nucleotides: TGTGCCAGCAGCGTGCCAGGGAATAGCAATCAGCCCCAGCATTTT.

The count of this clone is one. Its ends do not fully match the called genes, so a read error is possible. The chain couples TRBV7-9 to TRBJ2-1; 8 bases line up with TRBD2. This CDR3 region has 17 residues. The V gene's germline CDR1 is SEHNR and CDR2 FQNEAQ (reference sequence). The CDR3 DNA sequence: TGTACCAGCAGTCGAATTGGCCGACTAGCGCTTGGAGATGAGCAGTTCTTC. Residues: CTSSRIGRLALGDEQFF.

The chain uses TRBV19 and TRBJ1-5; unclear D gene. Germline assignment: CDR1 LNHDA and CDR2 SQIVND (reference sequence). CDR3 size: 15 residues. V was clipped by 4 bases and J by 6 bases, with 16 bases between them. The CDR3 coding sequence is TGTGCCAGTAGTACTGACCGCGAGGGAGTTCAGCCCCAGCATTTT. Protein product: CASSTDREGVQPQHF.

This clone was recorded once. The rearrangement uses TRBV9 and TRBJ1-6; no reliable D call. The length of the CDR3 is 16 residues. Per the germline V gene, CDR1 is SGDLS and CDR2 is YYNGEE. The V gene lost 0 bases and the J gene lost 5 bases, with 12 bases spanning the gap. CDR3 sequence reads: CASSVEPGPHNSPLHF. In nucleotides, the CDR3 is TGTGCCAGCAGCGTAGAACCAGGCCCGCATAATTCACCCCTCCACTTT.